This TCR beta chain emerged from a study of cytomegalovirus exposure and HLA in healthy donors. In regard to this clone: Its antigen is not identified.

Overall study findings and caveats: Certain sequence variants were highly shared and formed a cluster, and this cluster was likely a sequencing artifact. Reportedly, fewer N-insertions than the 666-donor mean appeared in an Asian-associated ancestry cluster in a later analysis. 87-base-pair reads could not separate some V segments, including TRBV6-2 and TRBV6-3.

This CDR3 has 12 residues. Germline V gene sequence: CDR1 SQVTM, CDR2 ANQGSEA. Trimming removed 7 bases from V and 2 bases from J; junction bases left unmatched: 4. The PCR used 60 Vbeta and 13 Jbeta primers. Some clones are missing from TCRdb's copy, which holds only in-frame ones; the method was immunoSEQ multiplex PCR. There are about 150,000 clones in the sample; approximately 78% occur only once, and approximately 4.2% lies in the top ten. Sequenced: PBMCs. The source is a woman aged 40 to 50 in good health and CMV-seropositive. The chain carries TRBV29-1 and TRBJ2-5, with 7 bases matching TRBD1. This chain's CDR3 is CSGQTGQETQYF. The DNA for the CDR3 is TGCAGCGGGCAGACAGGGCAAGAGACCCAGTACTTC.